The rows below give T cell receptor beta chains drawn from one sample of a study of blood T cell repertoires in COVID-19. The table came from immunoSEQ multiplex PCR; TCRdb's copy has only in-frame clones and leaves some out. The sample lists about 230,000 clones; 75% to 85% were seen once. Input material: peripheral blood. The receptors originated from a woman in her forties or fifties with acute or convalescent COVID-19. Both conserved end residues are part of each CDR3. A D gene is named only where the DNA matches it firmly. Expanded clones get a size class; other rows say once, few or many, or leave the size out.

CDR3aa,CDR3nt,j_gene,d_gene,v_gene,abundance
CASNPRQGSTYEQYF,TGTGCCAGCAACCCGAGACAGGGATCCACCTACGAGCAGTACTTC,TRBJ2-7,TRBD1,TRBV6-5,-
CASSSAGQGSSALHF,TGTGCCAGCAGTAGCGCGGGACAGGGGTCATCAGCCCTCCACTTT,TRBJ1-6,TRBD1,TRBV28,few
CASSPEGANTGELFF,TGTGCCAGCAGCCCGGAGGGGGCAAACACCGGGGAGCTGTTTTTT,TRBJ2-2,-,TRBV7-8,-
CASSLVHTSYEQYF,TGTGCCAGCAGCTTAGTTCACACCTCCTACGAGCAGTACTTC,TRBJ2-7,-,TRBV7-9,-
CASSRQGRTDTQYF,TGTGCCAGCAGTCGCCAGGGTAGAACAGATACGCAGTATTTT,TRBJ2-3,-,TRBV28,-
CASSASGGYTF,TGTGCCAGCAGTGCCTCGGGGGGCTACACCTTC,TRBJ1-2,-,TRBV6-2/TRBV6-3,-
CASSDLRTGDEQYF,TGTGCCAGCAGTGATCTAAGGACAGGGGACGAGCAGTACTTC,TRBJ2-7,TRBD1,TRBV6-1,-
CASSFAPDRAGYTF,TGTGCCAGCAGCTTTGCTCCGGACAGGGCGGGCTACACCTTC,TRBJ1-2,TRBD1,TRBV5-4,-
CASSVQGNEQFF,TGTGCCAGCAGCGTACAGGGGAATGAGCAGTTCTTC,TRBJ2-1,TRBD1,TRBV7-9,-
CASRNYSGASYNEQFF,TGTGCCAGCAGGAACTATAGCGGGGCCTCCTACAATGAGCAGTTCTTC,TRBJ2-1,TRBD2,TRBV5-4,-
CASSFWDRDPLYNEQFF,TGTGCCAGCAGTTTCTGGGACAGGGATCCTCTCTACAATGAGCAGTTCTTC,TRBJ2-1,TRBD1,TRBV27,many
CSVEDDPQGTDTQYF,TGCAGCGTTGAAGACGACCCCCAGGGGACAGATACGCAGTATTTT,TRBJ2-3,-,TRBV29-1,-
CASAALTQYF,TGTGCCTCCGCGGCCCTTACGCAGTATTTT,TRBJ2-3,-,TRBV6-5,-
CAWDRVYGYTF,TGTGCCTGGGACAGGGTCTATGGCTACACCTTC,TRBJ1-2,TRBD1,TRBV30,once
CATSDSDGYTF,TGTGCCACCAGTGACTCCGATGGCTACACCTTC,TRBJ1-2,-,TRBV24-1,-
CSASIGRVEQFF,TGCAGTGCTAGTATCGGGAGGGTAGAGCAGTTCTTC,TRBJ2-1,TRBD2,TRBV20-1,few
CASRTDSNTEAFF,TGTGCCAGCAGGACAGACAGCAACACTGAAGCTTTCTTT,TRBJ1-1,-,TRBV2,-
CASSSRTGNYGYTF,TGTGCCAGCAGCTCCCGGACAGGGAACTATGGCTACACCTTC,TRBJ1-2,TRBD1,TRBV5-4,-
CASSLISGTGAYEQYF,TGTGCCAGCAGCCTTATTTCCGGGACAGGGGCCTACGAGCAGTACTTC,TRBJ2-7,TRBD1,TRBV5-8,-
CAWSRSGGGGSPLHF,TGTGCCTGGAGTCGGTCGGGGGGTGGCGGTTCACCCCTCCACTTT,TRBJ1-6,-,TRBV30,-
CATGTGKNEKLFF,TGTGCCACGGGTACAGGGAAAAATGAAAAACTGTTTTTT,TRBJ1-4,-,TRBV10-3,-
CAWSVGGGTEAFF,TGTGCCTGGAGTGTTGGGGGCGGCACTGAAGCTTTCTTT,TRBJ1-1,-,TRBV30,-
CASSPGEGSEQYF,TGTGCCAGCTCACCCGGAGAGGGCTCCGAGCAGTACTTC,TRBJ2-7,-,TRBV18,-
CASRLAGFYEQYF,TGTGCCAGCAGGCTAGCGGGATTCTACGAGCAGTACTTC,TRBJ2-7,TRBD2,TRBV12-3/TRBV12-4,-
CAGSDRGRNTEAFF,TGTGCCGGATCTGACAGGGGGCGAAACACTGAAGCTTTCTTT,TRBJ1-1,TRBD1,TRBV30,-
CASSKALLLGRADEQFF,TGTGCCAGCAGCAAAGCTCTTCTGTTGGGCAGGGCCGATGAGCAGTTCTTC,TRBJ2-1,-,TRBV21-1,-
CASSFPGRGAFF,TGTGCCAGCAGTTTCCCAGGGCGTGGAGCTTTCTTT,TRBJ1-1,-,TRBV27,-
CASSSYQTGGVGGYTF,TGTGCCAGCAGCTCCTATCAAACAGGGGGGGTTGGTGGCTACACCTTC,TRBJ1-2,TRBD1,TRBV13,-
CASSLAGVLDEQFF,TGTGCCAGCAGCTTAGCGGGAGTATTGGATGAGCAGTTCTTC,TRBJ2-1,-,TRBV7-9,-
CASSPDRGLYEQYF,TGTGCCAGTAGCCCTGACAGGGGACTATACGAGCAGTACTTC,TRBJ2-7,-,TRBV19,-
CASRRPGTGGSSEAFF,TGTGCCAGCAGGCGTCCAGGGACAGGGGGTTCCTCTGAAGCTTTCTTT,TRBJ1-1,TRBD1,TRBV28,-
CASSSILAGGLGTYEQYF,TGTGCCAGCAGCTCTATCCTAGCGGGGGGCCTCGGTACGTACGAGCAGTACTTC,TRBJ2-7,TRBD2,TRBV7-2,-
CASSYPNSQASFF,TGTGCCAGCAGTTACCCTAACTCCCAGGCTTCGTTTTTT,TRBJ2-2,-,TRBV6-2/TRBV6-3,-
CASSPTGGDSPLHF,TGTGCCAGCTCACCTACGGGGGGGGACTCACCCCTCCACTTT,TRBJ1-6,-,TRBV18,-
CASKRTGGNTEAFF,TGTGCCAGCAAAAGGACAGGGGGCAACACTGAAGCTTTCTTT,TRBJ1-1,TRBD1,TRBV28,once
CAWGTVNYGYTF,TGTGCCTGGGGGACAGTAAACTATGGCTACACCTTC,TRBJ1-2,TRBD1,TRBV30,-
CASSAEEREGYEQYF,TGTGCCAGCAGCGCGGAAGAGCGGGAGGGCTACGAGCAGTACTTC,TRBJ2-7,TRBD2,TRBV9,-
CASSEDSGSGTEAFF,TGTGCCAGCAGTGAAGACAGCGGGAGTGGCACTGAAGCTTTCTTT,TRBJ1-1,-,TRBV2,once
CASSRSGTSKNIQYF,TGTGCCAGCAGCCGTTCCGGGACAAGCAAAAACATTCAGTACTTC,TRBJ2-4,-,TRBV7-9,-
CASSLVGQGTGELFF,TGTGCCAGCAGCTTAGTGGGACAGGGAACCGGGGAGCTGTTTTTT,TRBJ2-2,TRBD1,TRBV11-2,once
CASTQDRGGQPQHF,TGTGCCAGCACCCAGGACAGGGGAGGTCAGCCCCAGCATTTT,TRBJ1-5,TRBD1,TRBV2,-